The 2 T cell receptor beta chains presented below share a single source sample, sequenced in a study of blood T cell repertoires in COVID-19. Measured with immunoSEQ multiplex PCR; TCRdb has only the in-frame clones, and not every one. The sample carries roughly 190,000 clones, around 87% recorded once. Input material: peripheral blood. Receptor source: a man between 18 and 35 years old with active or convalescent COVID-19.

The rearrangement joins TRBV6-6 to TRBJ1-1; D is uncertain. The CDR3 is made up of 11 amino acids. Germline-derived CDR1 and CDR2 are MNHNY and SVGAGI (reference sequence). The V gene lost 5 bases and the J gene lost 6 bases, with 7 bases spanning the gap. CDR3 residues: CASSPRAEAFF. The CDR3 DNA follows: TGTGCCAGCAGTCCCCGGGCTGAAGCTTTCTTT.

The CDR3 reads CASSIGQGITEAFF. The CDR3 bases are TGTGCCAGTAGTATCGGACAGGGAATCACTGAAGCTTTCTTT. This chain connects TRBV19 to TRBJ1-1; 8 bases agree with TRBD1. V trimming: 3 bases; J trimming: 4 bases; junction bases outside the gene matches: 4. Germline V gene data show CDR1 as LNHDA and CDR2 as SQIVND (reference sequence). The CDR3 has 14 amino acids.